This T cell receptor (beta chain) comes out of a study of T-cell memory formation after mild COVID-19. The study, taken as a whole, reports: Nothing confirmed that second-wave clones peaking on day 37 were specific for SARS-CoV-2. Day 15 to 85 contractors were CD4/CD8 balanced; later expanders leaned CD4+. Among contracting clones, CD4+ were mainly CM/EM and CD8+ enriched in EMRA. Some responding clones appeared in pre-infection memory, suggesting cross-reactive memory joined.

V lost 3 bases, J lost 10 bases, and 16 bases lay in between. The CDR3 contains 15 residues. Germline V lookup: CDR1 MGHRA, CDR2 YSYEKL. A single record per CDR3 protein comes from TCRdb applying MiXCR to the 5' RACE reads. The sample contains fewer than 400,000 distinct CDR3 sequences, roughly 15% of which appear only once. Concerning this clonotype itself: The antigen is not known.

The sample consisted of PBMCs or a T cell subset sorted from them (not recorded which). The receptor's source is a young man who had mild COVID-19 (a few samples of this study predate the infection). Cell type and time point are not known. V and J are TRBV4-1 and TRBJ1-6; weak D call: TRBD1 (5 bases). The CDR3 loop is CASSQYDSQRSPLHF. For the CDR3, the DNA is TGCGCCAGCAGCCAGTACGACAGCCAGCGATCACCCCTCCACTTT.